The source of this T cell receptor beta chain is a study of cytomegalovirus exposure and HLA in healthy donors. Regarding the study as a whole: Investigators reported 150 to 200 TCR beta chains as tied to cytomegalovirus. A later analysis found common viral pathogens apparently linked to several of the most significant clusters.

In its sample, this clone was seen a few times. Its antigen is still unknown. Researchers ran the PCR with 60 Vbeta and 13 Jbeta primers. Only in-frame clones appear in the TCRdb table, and some are missing; sequencing was by immunoSEQ multiplex PCR. The table lists around 220,000 clones, roughly 83% of them singletons. The CDR3 extends over 15 amino acids. The V end was cut by 4 bases, the J end by 7 bases, with 20 bases between. The germline V gene encodes CDR1 MNHNY and CDR2 SVGAGI (reference sequence). The gene calls are TRBV6-6 and TRBJ2-7; D possibly corresponds to TRBD1 (6 bases). This clonotype was obtained from a girl aged 10-17 years in good health and CMV-seronegative. The sequenced material came from PBMCs. CDR3 DNA: TGTGCCAGCAGTTCCGTCATCGGGACACGGTTGGAGCAGTACTTC. This encodes CASSSVIGTRLEQYF.